These 29 T cell receptor beta chains came from one sample sequenced in a study of identifying expanded T cells in peripheral blood (dated by TCRdb to the late 2010s). The library came from the immunoSEQ multiplex PCR assay. TCRdb took this table from immuneACCESS and kept in-frame rearrangements with V and J called. Such tables lack part of the clones; where checked against another copy, unresolved V genes explain under half of the gap, and the rest is unexplained. Here the sample has about 86,000 clones; around 90% occur a single time. Of the sample, under 6% falls within the top ten clones. Sequencing was performed on blood. These receptor sequences come from a person between 18 and 69 years old in good health.

This clone was picked up one time. The chain has TRBV6-1 and TRBJ1-5; TRBD1 is a possible D gene (6 bases). Germline V gives CDR1 MNHNS, CDR2 SASEGT. V lost 4 bases to trimming and J lost 4 bases, with 14 bases between them. This CDR3 is built from 15 residues. CDR3 coding DNA: TGTGCCAGCAGTGCCCAAACAGGGCCTAATCAGCCCCAGCATTTT. Residues: CASSAQTGPNQPQHF.

The chain joins TRBV10-2 to TRBJ1-2; tentative D call: TRBD1 (6 bases). Germline CDR1 reads WSHSY; CDR2 reads SAAADI. The CDR3 contains 14 residues. Trimming shortened V by 5 bases and J by 7 bases, and 17 bases separated the two germline ends. The CDR3 here is CASSQQGVLGGYTF. CDR3 nucleotides: TGCGCCAGCAGTCAACAGGGCGTCCTCGGTGGCTACACCTTC.

This chain joins TRBV5-1 and TRBJ2-3; D may be TRBD1 (6 bases). The CDR3 spans 15 residues. Between the trimmed V and J ends, which lost 0 bases and 1 base, there was a span of 9 bases. Germline V gene data show CDR1 as SGHRS and CDR2 as YFSETQ. In nucleotides, the CDR3 is TGCGCCAGCAGCTTGGAGGCAGGGGGCACAGATACGCAGTATTTT. The encoded protein is CASSLEAGGTDTQYF.

CDR3 protein: CASSRTGDGGELFF. Here the CDR3 DNA reads TGTGCCAGCAGCCGGACAGGGGACGGCGGGGAGCTGTTTTTT. The chain combines TRBV9 with TRBJ2-2; 9 bases are a match to TRBD1. This CDR3 contains 14 residues. Germline-derived CDR1 and CDR2 are SGDLS and YYNGEE. The ends lost 4 bases at V and 7 bases at J; junction bases unmatched: 5.

The CDR3 loop reads CASSLAGGGSYNEQFF. The DNA for the CDR3 is TGTGCCAGCAGCTTAGCGGGAGGGGGCTCCTACAATGAGCAGTTCTTC. The J gene is TRBJ2-1, the V gene TRBV7-9; tentatively, D is TRBD2 (7 bases). Trimming stripped 0 bases from V and 0 bases from J, with 9 bases between. Per the germline V gene, CDR1 is SEHNR and CDR2 is FQNEAQ (reference sequence). The CDR3 is 16 residues long. Complete variable domain (other parts from reference TRBV7-9 and TRBJ2-1): DTGVSQNPRHKITKRGQNVTFRCDPISEHNRLYWYRQTLGQGPEFLTYFQNEAQLEKSRLLSDRFSAERPKGSFSTLEIQRTEQGDSAMYLCASSLAGGGSYNEQFFGPGTRLTVL.

The V and J genes are TRBV30 and TRBJ1-5; D uncertain. Trimming left V 2 bases short and J 6 bases short, with 14 bases between. The CDR3 totals 14 residues. The germline gives CDR1 GTSNPN, CDR2 SVGIG (reference sequence). The CDR3 DNA follows: TGTGCCTGGAGTCCTCAAGCGGGTAGTCAGCCCCAGCATTTT. Its translation: CAWSPQAGSQPQHF. The full variable domain, in which reference TRBV30 and TRBJ1-5 provide the parts outside the CDR3, is SQTIHQWPATLVQPVGSPLSLECTVEGTSNPNLYWYRQAAGRGLQLLFYSVGIGQISSEVPQNLSASRPQDRQFILSSKKLLLSDSGFYLCAWSPQAGSQPQHFGDGTRLSIL.

V gene TRBV13 combines with J gene TRBJ2-2; 8 bases agree with TRBD2. CDR3 length: 14 residues. Looked up from germline, CDR1 is PRHDT and CDR2 is FYEKMQ (reference sequence). V lost 3 bases to trimming and J lost 6 bases; unmatched junction nucleotides: 3. The CDR3 reads CASSFIAGPGELFF. CDR3 nucleotides: TGTGCCAGCAGCTTCATAGCGGGACCCGGGGAGCTGTTTTTT.

The chain recombines TRBV6-6 with TRBJ2-5; 8 bases align to TRBD2. Germline lookup yields CDR1 MNHNY and CDR2 SVGAGI (reference sequence). This CDR3 is built from 15 residues. V was clipped by 4 bases and J by 0 bases; unmatched bases: 4. The CDR3 DNA sequence: TGTGCCAGCAGTTCCCGGCGGGGGGACCAAGAGACCCAGTACTTC. It is translated as CASSSRRGDQETQYF.

The rearrangement links TRBV18 to TRBJ2-2, with a tentative D call TRBD2 (5 bases). V was shortened by 3 bases and J by 1 base, with 9 bases between the two germline ends. CDR1 and CDR2 from the germline V gene are KGHSH and LQKENI. CDR3 size: 15 residues. CDR3 coding DNA: TGTGCCAGCTCACCTACCGGGAAGAACACCGGGGAGCTGTTTTTT. This codes for CASSPTGKNTGELFF.

This chain links TRBV5-4 with TRBJ2-6, with no clear D. Between the trimmed V and J ends, which lost 2 bases and 0 bases, there was a span of 3 bases. Germline V gene lookup returns CDR1 SGHNT and CDR2 YYREEE (reference sequence). The CDR3 extends over 14 amino acids. CDR3 residues: CASSFFSGANVLTF. The CDR3 DNA reads TGTGCCAGCAGCTTCTTCTCTGGGGCCAACGTCCTGACTTTC.

V gene TRBV4-1 combines with J gene TRBJ1-5; D not resolved. The V gene's germline CDR1 is MGHRA and CDR2 YSYEKL. The CDR3 runs 16 residues. V was cut by 0 bases and J by 4 bases, with 13 bases left in between. The CDR3 loop is CASSQDPGAYNQPQHF. The CDR3 DNA reads as TGCGCCAGCAGCCAAGATCCGGGAGCTTATAATCAGCCCCAGCATTTT.

The CDR3 reads CASSLRIGFHNEQFF. The CDR3 nucleotides read TGTGCCAGCAGCTTAAGGATAGGATTCCACAATGAGCAGTTCTTC. The chain has TRBV7-2 and TRBJ2-1; D unresolved. V was trimmed by 2 bases and J by 5 bases, leaving 13 bases between them. The CDR3 is made up of 15 amino acids. The germline CDR1 and CDR2 sequences are SGHTA and FQGNSA.

This chain joins TRBV30 and TRBJ1-1; tentatively, D is TRBD1 (5 bases). Germline V gene sequence: CDR1 GTSNPN, CDR2 SVGIG (reference sequence). CDR3 length equals 12 residues. Trimming took 5 bases from V and 4 from J, leaving 11 bases between them. The CDR3 DNA follows: TGTGCCTGGGGAGCGGGGGGCACTGAAGCTTTCTTT. It translates to CAWGAGGTEAFF.

The chain combines TRBV30 with TRBJ1-4, with D maybe TRBD1 (5 bases). The CDR3 has 14 residues. Per germline, CDR1 GTSNPN and CDR2 SVGIG (reference sequence). V lost 0 bases and J lost 8, with 13 bases in between. The CDR3 sequence is CAWSVRGVVEKLFF. CDR3 DNA: TGTGCCTGGAGTGTACGAGGGGTGGTGGAAAAACTGTTTTTT.

This clone showed up just once. Here the CDR3 DNA reads TGTGCTAGTGGCTTCGGCGGTTCAAATGAGCAGTTCTTC. The encoded protein is CASGFGGSNEQFF. V and J are TRBV12-5 and TRBJ2-1; no clear D. CDR1 LGHNT and CDR2 FRNRAP come from the germline V gene. The CDR3 length is 13 residues. The V end was cut by 6 bases, the J end by 7 bases, with 13 bases between.

The J gene is TRBJ2-1, the V gene TRBV10-1; possibly TRBD2 for D (6 bases). This CDR3 has 19 amino acids. Germline V gives CDR1 WNHNN, CDR2 SYGVQD (reference sequence). The ends were cut back, 0 bases at V and 0 bases at J, with 18 bases in the middle. CDR3 protein: CASSESGAGGTISYNEQFF. DNA of the CDR3: TGCGCCAGCAGTGAGTCGGGAGCGGGCGGGACCATCTCCTACAATGAGCAGTTCTTC.

The gene calls are TRBV11-3 and TRBJ1-1, with D unclear. This CDR3 is 14 amino acids long. Germline CDR1 reads SGHNT; CDR2 reads YENEEA. V dropped 1 base and J dropped 8 bases, with 14 bases sitting between them. This CDR3 is CASSLGAASTEAFF. Here the CDR3 DNA reads TGTGCCAGCAGCTTAGGGGCAGCGAGTACGGAAGCTTTCTTT. Based on the CDR3 plus reference TRBV11-3 and TRBJ1-1, the full variable domain is EAGVVQSPRYKIIEKKQPVAFWCNPISGHNTLYWYLQNLGQGPELLIRYENEEAVDDSQLPKDRFSAERLKGVDSTLKIQPAELGDSAVYLCASSLGAASTEAFFGQGTRLTVV.

The rearrangement joins TRBV30 to TRBJ1-5; TRBD1 is a possible D gene (6 bases). The CDR3 totals 11 residues. V lost 1 base to trimming and J lost 12 bases, with 10 bases between them. The germline gives CDR1 GTSNPN, CDR2 SVGIG (reference sequence). The chain's CDR3 is CAWSAGQNQHF. Here the CDR3 DNA reads TGTGCCTGGAGTGCCGGACAGAACCAGCATTTT.

The genes are TRBV30 and TRBJ1-1, with D unresolved. The V gene lost 0 bases and the J gene lost 1 base, with 3 bases spanning the gap. CDR1 and CDR2 from the germline V gene are GTSNPN and SVGIG (reference sequence). The CDR3 is 12 residues long. In DNA, the CDR3 is TGTGCCTGGAGTGTCGGGAACACTGAAGCTTTCTTT. Protein sequence: CAWSVGNTEAFF. The variable domain in full, with the rest retrieved from reference TRBV30 and TRBJ1-1, is SQTIHQWPATLVQPVGSPLSLECTVEGTSNPNLYWYRQAAGRGLQLLFYSVGIGQISSEVPQNLSASRPQDRQFILSSKKLLLSDSGFYLCAWSVGNTEAFFGQGTRLTVV.

The DNA of the CDR3 is TGCGCCAGCAGCCAGAACCCTACAGGGGGTGTCGGCTACGAGCAGTACTTC. Amino acids: CASSQNPTGGVGYEQYF. The rearrangement links TRBV4-1 to TRBJ2-7; 8 bases fit TRBD1. With V trimmed by 3 bases and J by 3 bases, 13 bases remained unmatched. In germline, CDR1 is MGHRA, CDR2 YSYEKL. This CDR3 has 17 residues.

The rearrangement uses TRBV7-9 and TRBJ2-1; possibly TRBD2 for D (6 bases). The CDR3 has 15 residues. Germline V gene sequence: CDR1 SEHNR, CDR2 FQNEAQ (reference sequence). V dropped 4 bases and J dropped 7 bases, with 17 bases sitting between them. The CDR3 spells CASSSASVRENEQFF. CDR3 DNA sequence: TGTGCCAGCAGCTCCGCTAGCGTAAGGGAGAATGAGCAGTTCTTC.

The chain uses TRBV9 and TRBJ1-1; D uncertain. CDR1 and CDR2 from the germline V gene are SGDLS and YYNGEE. Trimming stripped 0 bases from V and 5 bases from J, with 11 bases between. CDR3 length equals 14 residues. The CDR3 DNA follows: TGTGCCAGCAGCGTAGGTGTGGGCGAAACTGAAGCTTTCTTT. Translation: CASSVGVGETEAFF.

The chain recombines TRBV7-8 with TRBJ2-7; TRBD1 agrees at 12 bases. The CDR3 sequence is 16 residues long. V lost 4 bases to trimming and J lost 3 bases; unmatched junction nucleotides: 7. Germline V gene sequence: CDR1 SGHVS, CDR2 FQNEAQ. The CDR3 loop is CASSSPRDRGLYEQYF. The CDR3 bases are TGTGCCAGCAGCTCCCCCCGGGACAGGGGGCTCTACGAGCAGTACTTC.

The chain combines TRBV5-1 with TRBJ1-1, with unresolved D. This CDR3 has 14 residues. Trimming left V 0 bases short and J 4 bases short, with 10 bases between. Looked up from germline, CDR1 is SGHRS and CDR2 is YFSETQ. Here the CDR3 DNA reads TGCGCCAGCAGCTTGGGGTTGCCGACCACTGAAGCTTTCTTT. It specifies CASSLGLPTTEAFF.

This clone was observed once. The chain carries TRBV2 and TRBJ1-6; D perhaps matches TRBD1 (5 bases). The CDR3 length is 14 residues. From germline, CDR1 is SNHLY and CDR2 FYNNEI. Trimming removed 6 bases from V and 9 bases from J, with 15 bases in between. This CDR3 reads CASRGEGRGSPLHF. The CDR3 nucleotides are TGTGCCAGCAGAGGGGAGGGCCGAGGTTCACCCCTCCACTTT.

The rearrangement joins TRBV5-6 to TRBJ1-1; unclear D gene. CDR3 length equals 12 residues. CDR1 SGHDT and CDR2 YYEEEE come from the germline V gene. The V end lost 2 bases, the J end lost 1 base, and 3 bases lay between the germline ends. The CDR3 sequence: CASSFPNTEAFF. CDR3 nucleotides: TGTGCCAGCAGCTTTCCGAACACTGAAGCTTTCTTT.

The chain employs TRBV19 and TRBJ2-1; D may be TRBD1 or TRBD2 (6 bases each). The CDR3 sequence is 15 residues long. Trimming removed 5 bases from V and 8 bases from J, with 19 bases in between. Looked up from germline, CDR1 is LNHDA and CDR2 is SQIVND (reference sequence). The CDR3: CASSWTWGAGYEQFF. The CDR3, as DNA: TGTGCCAGTAGTTGGACATGGGGGGCCGGGTATGAGCAGTTCTTC.

This chain uses TRBV19 with TRBJ2-4; possibly TRBD1 for D (7 bases). Germline CDR1 and CDR2: LNHDA and SQIVND (reference sequence). The CDR3 length is 16 residues. V lost 7 bases, J lost 0 bases, and 16 bases lay in between. CDR3 amino acids: CASTEGQILAKNIQYF. In DNA, the CDR3 is TGTGCCAGTACGGAGGGACAGATACTAGCCAAAAACATTCAGTACTTC.

The chain couples TRBV5-8 to TRBJ2-7; D is unclear. The CDR3 is 14 amino acids. Germline V gene lookup returns CDR1 SGHTS and CDR2 YDEGEE. V gave up 4 bases and J gave up 3 bases, with 14 bases separating them. The DNA of the CDR3 is TGTGCCAGCAGCCCTCGCTGGTCCCTCTACGAGCAGTACTTC. It translates to CASSPRWSLYEQYF.